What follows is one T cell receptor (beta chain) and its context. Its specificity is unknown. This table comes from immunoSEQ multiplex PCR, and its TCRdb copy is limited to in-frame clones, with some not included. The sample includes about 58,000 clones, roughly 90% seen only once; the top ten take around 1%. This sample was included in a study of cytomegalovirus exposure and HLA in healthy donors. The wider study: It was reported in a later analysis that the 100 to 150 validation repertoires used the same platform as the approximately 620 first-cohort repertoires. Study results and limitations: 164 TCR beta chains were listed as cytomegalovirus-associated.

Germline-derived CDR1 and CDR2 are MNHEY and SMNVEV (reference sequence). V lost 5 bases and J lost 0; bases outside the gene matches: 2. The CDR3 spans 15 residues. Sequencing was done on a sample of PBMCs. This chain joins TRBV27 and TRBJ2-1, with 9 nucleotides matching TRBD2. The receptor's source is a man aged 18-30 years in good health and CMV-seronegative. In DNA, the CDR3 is TGTGCCAGCAGTGCTAGCGGGAACTCCTACAATGAGCAGTTCTTC. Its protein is CASSASGNSYNEQFF.